This T cell receptor (beta chain) stems from a study of T cell responses to AZD1222 COVID-19 vaccine. Study as a whole: Pooling covered second doses at about 4 or about 12 weeks. General study results and limits: Mostly white British, mostly female donors; authors suggested clonal diversity may be underestimated. Just a handful of AZD1222 recipients were seropositive at baseline.

V was clipped by 2 bases and J by 8 bases, with 12 bases between them. This CDR3 has 13 amino acids. The germline gives CDR1 KGHSH, CDR2 LQKENI. A word on this clone: Its matching antigen is unknown.

Clones were read by immunoSEQ multiplex PCR, and TCRdb kept only the in-frame ones, dropping some. The sample has about 120,000 clones, over 75% seen once. J is TRBJ1-2 and V is TRBV18; no firm D call. This TCR derives from an adult in good health. Sequenced here: peripheral blood, sampled on day 0 of AZD1222 vaccination. The CDR3 DNA follows: TGTGCCAGCTCACCAAGGGAGGAGCGGGGCTACACCTTC. It encodes CASSPREERGYTF.